These 10 T cell receptor beta chains were sequenced from one sample in a study of blood T cell repertoires in COVID-19. Only in-frame clones appear in the TCRdb table, and some are missing; sequencing was by immunoSEQ multiplex PCR. The sample consists of fewer than 500,000 clones, around 88% of them appearing once. The material sequenced was peripheral blood. The receptors here all came from a woman aged 30 to 39 with acute or convalescent COVID-19.

This chain uses TRBV7-9 with TRBJ1-1; maybe TRBD1 (6 bases). This CDR3 has 14 amino acids. Trimming removed 3 bases at V and 0 bases at J, with 8 bases between. Germline CDR1 is SEHNR and CDR2 is FQNEAQ (reference sequence). The CDR3 bases are TGTGCCAGCAGCTTGGACAGTATGAACACTGAAGCTTTCTTT. Amino acid sequence: CASSLDSMNTEAFF.

The chain employs TRBV30 and TRBJ1-2; 8 nucleotides line up with TRBD1. The length of the CDR3 is 12 residues. Germline V lookup: CDR1 GTSNPN, CDR2 SVGIG (reference sequence). The DNA for the CDR3 is TGTGCTACCGACAGGGGCGGGGATGGCTACACCTTC. It is translated as CATDRGGDGYTF.

V gene TRBV19 combines with J gene TRBJ1-2, with D maybe TRBD1 (6 bases). From germline, CDR1 is LNHDA and CDR2 SQIVND (reference sequence). This CDR3 region has 13 residues. The V gene lost 6 bases and the J gene lost 7 bases, with 15 bases spanning the gap. CDR3 protein: CASRGGPFSGYTF. In DNA, the CDR3 is TGTGCCAGTAGGGGGGGGCCCTTTTCTGGCTACACCTTC.

V and J are TRBV24-1 and TRBJ1-2, with 7 bases matching TRBD1. This CDR3 has 12 amino acids. V shed 8 bases and J 8 bases; nucleotides not matched to a gene: 7. The germline V gene encodes CDR1 KGHDR and CDR2 SFDVKD. This CDR3 reads CATTGTEKGYTF. DNA of the CDR3: TGTGCCACCACCGGGACAGAGAAGGGCTACACCTTC.

The chain links TRBV10-1 to TRBJ2-3; TRBD2 matches at 11 bases. This CDR3 region has 14 residues. The germline CDR1 and CDR2 sequences are WNHNN and SYGVQD (reference sequence). V trimming: 9 bases; J trimming: 2 bases; junction bases outside the gene matches: 4. CDR3 DNA: TGCGCCAGAATACTAGCGGGGGACACAGATACGCAGTATTTT. This codes for CARILAGDTDTQYF.

The chain couples TRBV5-1 to TRBJ2-5, with D possibly TRBD1 on 6 matching bases. The CDR3 runs to 17 residues. Per germline, CDR1 SGHRS and CDR2 YFSETQ. V was cut by 4 bases and J by 0 bases, with 19 bases left in between. This CDR3 is CASSTRTARTYQETQYF. The DNA of the CDR3 is TGCGCCAGCAGCACCCGGACAGCCCGCACGTACCAAGAGACCCAGTACTTC.

The chain recombines TRBV9 with TRBJ1-1; D remains ambiguous. V lost 3 bases and J 0 bases, leaving 9 bases between the germline ends. The CDR3 consists of 14 residues. CDR1 and CDR2 from the germline V gene are SGDLS and YYNGEE. The CDR3 DNA is TGTGCCAGCAGCGCCGAGGAAGTGAACACTGAAGCTTTCTTT. It specifies CASSAEEVNTEAFF.

V is TRBV2 and J is TRBJ2-2, with a possible D match to TRBD1 (6 bases). The CDR3 loop spans 14 amino acids. CDR1 and CDR2 (germline): SNHLY, FYNNEI. V gave up 6 bases and J gave up 7 bases, with 15 bases separating them. In DNA, the CDR3 is TGTGCCAGCAGAGCTCCAGGGGCGGACGGGGAGCTGTTTTTT. It yields the protein CASRAPGADGELFF.

The V call is TRBV6-6, the J call TRBJ1-6; no clear D gene. Germline CDR1 and CDR2: MNHNY and SVGAGI (reference sequence). The CDR3 runs to 13 residues. Trimming stripped 0 bases from V and 7 bases from J, with 4 bases between. CDR3 DNA: TGTGCCAGCAGTTACTCTGAGAATTCACCCCTCCACTTT. Residues: CASSYSENSPLHF.

This chain uses TRBV5-1 with TRBJ2-1; 10 positions agree with TRBD1. The germline gives CDR1 SGHRS, CDR2 YFSETQ. CDR3 size: 15 residues. J lost 3 bases, V lost 3 bases, and 3 bases had no gene match. The CDR3, as DNA: TGCGCCAGCAGCTGGCGGACAGGGGGCTACAATGAGCAGTTCTTC. This gives the protein CASSWRTGGYNEQFF.